This T cell receptor beta chain appears in the sequencing data of a study of T-cell memory formation after mild COVID-19. The germline V gene has CDR1 SGHRS and CDR2 YFSETQ. The CDR3 totals 15 residues. V was pared by 0 bases and J by 1 base, with 10 bases between. Amplification by 5'RACE using constant-segment primers produced TCR alpha and TCR beta cDNA libraries that carried sample barcodes and UMIs. TCRdb re-derived calls from the 5' RACE reads in MiXCR, one entry per CDR3 protein. The table has approximately 210,000 distinct CDR3 sequences, roughly a tenth seen once. The source is a man younger than 35 who had mild COVID-19 (a few samples of this study predate the infection). Cell type and time point are not known. The genes are TRBV5-1 and TRBJ1-1; D uncertain. Sequencing input: PBMCs or a T cell subset sorted from them (not recorded which). This chain's CDR3 is CASSLEVLGNTEAFF. The CDR3 region has the DNA TGCGCCAGCAGCTTGGAAGTACTGGGGAACACTGAAGCTTTCTTT.